This TCR beta chain was identified in a study of shared clonotypes between healthy human individuals. About the study: CD8 memory received one plate per donor, CD8 naive two, CD4 memory three and CD4 naive three.

The protocol was immunoSEQ multiplex PCR, while the TCRdb copy is restricted to in-frame clones and leaves out a portion. The data show roughly 2,000,000 clones, with around 95% seen just once and around 1.8% held by the top ten. Naive CD8 cells lacked CD45RO and underwent positive selection for CCR7, leaving out terminally differentiated effector memory CD45RA+ cells. Study-wide findings and caveats: Of the naive CD4 clonotypes, around 5% were shared across several donors. Clonotypes not shared had lower generation probabilities than those common to all four donors.

V was trimmed by 2 bases and J by 0 bases, leaving 10 bases between them. The CDR3 has 14 amino acids. Germline values: CDR1 GTSNPN, CDR2 SVGIG (reference sequence). This clone occurred a few times. What it binds is unknown. The origin of this receptor is a man in his late teens or twenties in good health. Some clones in this sample may be carry-over from other donors' samples. The gene calls are TRBV30 and TRBJ1-1; D is undetermined. What was sequenced was naive CD8+ T cells from PBMCs. CDR3 residues: CAWSSREMNTEAFF. For the CDR3, the DNA is TGTGCCTGGAGTAGTAGAGAAATGAACACTGAAGCTTTCTTT.